The subject of this entry is one TCR beta chain. The antigen is unknown. With 2 bases removed from V and 0 bases from J, the gap between germline ends came to 11 bases. This CDR3 has 15 residues. Germline CDR1 SGHAT, CDR2 FQNNGV. Repertoires were generated with immunoSEQ multiplex PCR, while TCRdb's copy carries only in-frame clones and drops some. The data show 77,000 or so clones, roughly 80% seen once. The record originates from a study of radiotherapy plus CTLA-4 blockade in lung cancer. Whole-study findings and limits: Expansion of tumor-derived TCR clones was observed in blood after radiotherapy plus ipilimumab.

The TCR comes from a human donor with non-small cell lung cancer whose response to radiotherapy plus ipilimumab could not be evaluated. The rearrangement uses TRBV11-2 and TRBJ2-7; D is possibly TRBD1 (6 bases). The material sequenced was peripheral blood, taken from a patient treated with radiotherapy plus ipilimumab. Written as DNA, the CDR3 is TGTGCCAGCAGCTTACAAACAGGGTACTCCTACGAGCAGTACTTC. This gives the protein CASSLQTGYSYEQYF.